This record covers a single TCR beta chain. Its antigen is currently not known. No base qualities exist here, and no much larger clone lies one base off it. The CDR3 holds 14 amino acids from the cysteine to the phenylalanine. Only the CDR3 region is kept as DNA, spanning 42 bases read in frame from base 1. V is shortened by 1 base, J by 2 bases, and the region joining them spans 9 bases. CDR1 and CDR2 are drawn from the germline V gene: SGHRS, YFSETQ. This specimen belongs to a study of shared clonotypes between healthy human individuals (TCRdb year 2020). Background for the entire study: Two women and a few men aged 18 to 49 years were included in the cohort. For each donor, three plates each were used for CD4 naive and CD4 memory, two plates were used for CD8 naive, and one plate was used for CD8 memory. Libraries were prepared and TCR repertoires were sequenced by different laboratories using diverse techniques, in order to increase sequencing depth and limit assay-specific biases. To estimate repertoire size and how much clonotype sharing occurs between individuals, the study deeply sequenced the blood TCR repertoires of roughly 5 healthy adults. Each donor's leukapheresis produced roughly between roughly 0.85 and 10 billion PBMCs. Overall results and qualifications from the work: Pairwise subsampling indicated that sequencing depth was expected to affect the degree of clonotype sharing among donors. Incomplete sequencing was indicated by rarefaction of sorted-subset datasets, despite the large sequencing depth. When several donors were compared, the shared fraction of clonotypes was about 5.2% for naive CD4, approximately 3.5% for naive CD8, more than 2% for memory CD4, and roughly 0.4% for memory CD8. Higher generation probabilities were observed for clonotypes shared by all four sorted-subset donors than for non-shared clonotypes. Sampling was limited to blood, and TCR repertoires in tissue likely differ from TCR repertoires in blood. The genetic and exposure-history diversity represented was limited by the small number of donors. Naive subsets generally had larger estimated clonotype richness than memory subsets did.

The donors were healthy, HIV-negative adults with no recently reported acute infections or vaccinations. Only Caucasian adults living in Nashville, Tennessee, USA were represented among the donors. CD4+ T cells were enriched by magnetic negative selection; naive cells were then positively selected on CD45RA, and the negative fraction formed the memory subset. After blood collection by leukapheresis, PBMCs were isolated using Ficoll-Histopaque density gradient centrifugation and then cryopreserved in the vapor phase of liquid nitrogen. Analytical flow cytometry was used to check the purity and quantity of each magnetically sorted T cell population. Genomic DNA was isolated from every sorted fraction and measured by UV absorbance on a Nanodrop 2000c. TCR CDR3 regions were amplified from genomic DNA by multiplex PCR using the deep immunoSEQ assay. Extracted genomic DNA from each cell subset was spread evenly across all wells of several immunoSEQ 96-well plates, with each plate serving as a replicate. For sorted subsets, each replicate PCR was loaded with roughly 0.2 ug genomic DNA, equivalent to about 30,000 T cell genomes. The purified libraries were quantified using a Qubit 3.0 fluorometer, sized with a Bioanalyzer 2100, and then quantified again using the KAPA Library Quantification kit. Each immunoSEQ 96-well plate was sequenced on its own single-read 150-cycle Illumina NextSeq 550 flow cell. As for the authors' bioinformatics: Because the immunoSEQ output held only junctional sequences and lacked quality scores, the filtering could not match the filtering applied to full-length reads. To assign V/J genes and CDR3, sequences were annotated against IMGT germline references using PyIR, a Python wrapper for IgBLAST v1.9. Reads were removed for weak V/J assignments (E-value above 1e-6), missing CDR3, stop codons, out-of-frame junctions, or ambiguous translated residues. V3J clonotypes were defined by identical inferred V gene, J gene, and CDR3 amino acid sequence. Percentage overlap between repertoires was computed as shared unique clonotypes divided by the size of the smaller repertoire. Richness of each repertoire was evaluated using RTK rarefaction, the Chao1 estimator, and Recon v2.1 estimates of unobserved clonotypes. OLGA was used to compute generation probabilities for all TCRbeta clonotypes that the gDNA method yielded from a few donors. TCRdb obtained this table from immuneACCESS and retained in-frame rearrangements with V and J assigned. These tables miss some clones; where compared with another copy, unresolved V genes account for less than half of the shortfall, and the remainder is unexplained. That table furnishes V, J and clone size, whereas the DNA furnished D and trimming. A total of 2 million to 2.5 million clones appear in this sample, roughly 94% of them only once. The top ten constitute 0.1% to 0.15% of the sample.

This chain joins TRBV5-1 to TRBJ1-2, with a tentative D gene TRBD1 over 5 matching bases. The TCR was taken from a man between 18 and 29 years old in good health. Sequencing input: naive CD4+ T cells sorted from blood. Taken with the paper, the label for cell subset or site translates to: CD45RA+ positively selected. The DNA sequence is as follows: TGCGCCAGCAGCTTGTATGCAGGGAACTATGGCTACACCTTC. This gives the protein CASSLYAGNYGYTF. The CDR3 plus the reference TRBV5-1 and TRBJ1-2 genes for the other parts give the full variable domain: KAGVTQTPRYLIKTRGQQVTLSCSPISGHRSVSWYQQTPGQGLQFLFEYFSETQRNKGNFPGRFSGRQFSNSRSEMNVSTLELGDSALYLCASSLYAGNYGYTFGSGTRLTVV.